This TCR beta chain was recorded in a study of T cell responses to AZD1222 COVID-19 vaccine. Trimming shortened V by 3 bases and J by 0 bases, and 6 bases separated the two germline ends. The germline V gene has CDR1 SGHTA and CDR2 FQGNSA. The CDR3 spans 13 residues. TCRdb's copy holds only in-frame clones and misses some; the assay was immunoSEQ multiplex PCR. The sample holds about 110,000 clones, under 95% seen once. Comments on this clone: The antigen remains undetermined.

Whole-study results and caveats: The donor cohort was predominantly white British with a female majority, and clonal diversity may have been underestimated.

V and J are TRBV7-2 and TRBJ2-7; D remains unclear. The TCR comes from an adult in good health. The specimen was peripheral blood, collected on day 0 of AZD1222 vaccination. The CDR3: CASSFSSSYEQYF. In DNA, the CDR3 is TGTGCCAGCAGCTTCTCGAGCTCCTACGAGCAGTACTTC.